This record concerns one T cell receptor (beta chain) sequence. Authors' analysis steps: The assay estimated nucleated cells by amplifying reference gene primers. Sequencing used immunoSEQ multiplex PCR; TCRdb keeps in-frame clones, though not all of them. D and trimming were read from the DNA, whereas the V and J calls and clone size are those reported in that table. The sample carries over 250,000 clones, around 87% recorded once. This sample was taken from a study of blood T cell repertoires in COVID-19. Study in general: COVID-19 samples, acute and convalescent, were from the United States, Italy and Spain.

Germline CDR1 reads SNHLY; CDR2 reads FYNNEI. The CDR3 is made up of 16 amino acids. V was pared by 5 bases and J by 1 base, with 6 bases of the junction left unmatched. The sequence came from a woman in her forties or fifties with acute or convalescent COVID-19. The material sequenced was peripheral blood. J is TRBJ2-1 and V is TRBV2; 9 bases are shared with TRBD1. CDR3 DNA: TGTGCCAGCAGTTCCCTACAGGGGGCTTCCTACAATGAGCAGTTCTTC. Translating gives CASSSLQGASYNEQFF.